This TCR beta chain was identified in a study of T cells in Graves' hyperthyroidism and ophthalmopathy. RNA transcripts served as the template for amplifying TCR beta CDR3 regions. The study used the HTBI primer set for a first-round RT-PCR of the TCR CDR3. TCRdb reprocessed the multiplex PCR reads with MiXCR, giving one entry per CDR3 protein. The sample consists of 600,000 to 800,000 distinct CDR3 sequences, around a third of them appearing once. The V segment lost 7 bases and the J segment 2 bases; nucleotides outside the gene matches: 5. Germline V gene sequence: CDR1 ENHRY, CDR2 SYGVKD. This CDR3 is 15 amino acids long. This clonotype was seen at least ten times.

The chain recombines TRBV10-3 with TRBJ1-5; 10 bases align to TRBD1. This clonotype originated in a woman between 40 and 50 years old with Graves' hyperthyroidism. Sequenced material: blood. Written as DNA, the CDR3 is TGTGCCATCAAGACCGGGACAGGGGGCAATCAGCCCCAGCATTTT. Protein sequence: CAIKTGTGGNQPQHF.